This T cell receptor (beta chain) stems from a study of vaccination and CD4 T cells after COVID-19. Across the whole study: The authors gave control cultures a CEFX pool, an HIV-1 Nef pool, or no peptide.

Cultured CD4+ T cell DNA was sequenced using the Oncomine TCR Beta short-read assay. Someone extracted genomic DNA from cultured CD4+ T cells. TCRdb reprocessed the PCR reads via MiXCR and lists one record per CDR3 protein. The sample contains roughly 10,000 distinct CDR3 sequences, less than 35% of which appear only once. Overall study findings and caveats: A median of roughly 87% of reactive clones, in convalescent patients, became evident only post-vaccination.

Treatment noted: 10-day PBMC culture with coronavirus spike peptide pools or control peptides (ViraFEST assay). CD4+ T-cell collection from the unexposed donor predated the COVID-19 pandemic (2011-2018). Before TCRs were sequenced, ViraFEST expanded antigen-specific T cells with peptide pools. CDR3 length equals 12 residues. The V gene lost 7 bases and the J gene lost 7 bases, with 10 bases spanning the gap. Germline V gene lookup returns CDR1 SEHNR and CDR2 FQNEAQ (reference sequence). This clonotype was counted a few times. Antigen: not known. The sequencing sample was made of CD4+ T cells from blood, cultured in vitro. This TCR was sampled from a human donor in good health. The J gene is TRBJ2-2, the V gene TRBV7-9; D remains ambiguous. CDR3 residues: CASTIHVGELFF. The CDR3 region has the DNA TGTGCCAGCACGATTCATGTCGGGGAGCTGTTTTTT.